The clone carrying this T cell receptor (beta chain) appeared a few times. It was considered stable Graves' hyperthyroidism when ophthalmopathy did not progress within 18 months. These data come from a study of T cells in Graves' hyperthyroidism and ophthalmopathy. Amplified TCR beta CDR3 regions came from RNA transcripts. First-round RT-PCR with HTBI primers amplified the TCR CDR3 region. TCRdb re-analysed the multiplex PCR reads in MiXCR, keeping a single row per CDR3 protein. Of hundreds of thousands of distinct CDR3 sequences listed, 11% to 15% are singletons. The receptor comes from a woman between 18 and 30 years old with Graves' hyperthyroidism. Specimen: blood.

For the CDR3, the DNA is TGCAGTGCTAGAGATCCAATTGGGGCTCGGCACGAGCAGTACTTC. It is translated as CSARDPIGARHEQYF. This chain joins TRBV20-1 and TRBJ2-7; TRBD1 is a possible D gene (5 bases). Germline values: CDR1 DFQATT, CDR2 SNEGSKA (reference sequence). V lost 0 bases to trimming and J lost 5 bases, with 17 bases between them. The CDR3 has 15 amino acids.